Sequencing of this TCR beta chain was carried out in a study of T cell responses to AZD1222 COVID-19 vaccine. V shed 5 bases and J 3 bases; nucleotides not matched to a gene: 12. The CDR3 runs 17 residues. CDR1 is LGHDT and CDR2 is YNNKEL in the germline V gene (reference sequence). Details on this clone: Its antigen remains unknown.

General observations from the study: Among spike-specific TCRs, nearly half reportedly target unmutated variant regions. There were mostly white British donors and more females than males, and clonal diversity was possibly underestimated. The peak T cell response came first, and repertoires were sampled only after it.

The protocol was immunoSEQ multiplex PCR, while the TCRdb copy is restricted to in-frame clones and leaves out a portion. The sample gives tens of thousands of clones, about 86% of which show up once; roughly 7.2% is in the top ten. The receptor's source is an adult who received the AZD1222 COVID-19 vaccine. The sample in question was peripheral blood, obtained 28 days after the second AZD1222 dose. The chain carries TRBV3-1 (or the pseudogene TRBV3-2) and TRBJ1-3; TRBD1 matches at 8 bases. The CDR3 loop reads CASSAGTGFSYGNTIYF. In nucleotides, the CDR3 is TGTGCCAGCAGCGCCGGGACAGGCTTCTCGTATGGAAACACCATATATTTT.